This T cell receptor beta chain derives from a study of identical twins. Unique molecular identifiers were present on the cDNA, and a universal primer site came from template switching. From the 5' RACE reads, TCRdb called clonotypes with MiXCR, one entry per CDR3 protein. The sample has hundreds of thousands of distinct CDR3 sequences; about 7.3% are singletons. V shed 4 bases and J shed 8 bases, with 17 bases lying between them. The CDR3 has 15 residues. Germline V gene data show CDR1 as KGHDR and CDR2 as SFDVKD. This clonotype was seen more than once but under ten times. Its target is not known. Study-level findings and limits: Instead of following the same donors, the conclusions were based on cross-sectional statistical analysis.

A further study also used this sample, focusing on yellow fever vaccine responses in identical twins. That source notes: Twins' vaccine T cell responses reportedly seemed partly convergent and partly personalized.

The chain is built from TRBV24-1 and TRBJ2-1; D may be TRBD2 (6 bases). This clonotype was sampled from a woman aged 18-29 years in good health. The sample comprised memory (CD45RO+) T cells sorted from blood. The CDR3 DNA follows: TGTGCCACCAGTGACCCGACTAGGGGAAGGGATGAGCAGTTCTTC. It codes for CATSDPTRGRDEQFF.